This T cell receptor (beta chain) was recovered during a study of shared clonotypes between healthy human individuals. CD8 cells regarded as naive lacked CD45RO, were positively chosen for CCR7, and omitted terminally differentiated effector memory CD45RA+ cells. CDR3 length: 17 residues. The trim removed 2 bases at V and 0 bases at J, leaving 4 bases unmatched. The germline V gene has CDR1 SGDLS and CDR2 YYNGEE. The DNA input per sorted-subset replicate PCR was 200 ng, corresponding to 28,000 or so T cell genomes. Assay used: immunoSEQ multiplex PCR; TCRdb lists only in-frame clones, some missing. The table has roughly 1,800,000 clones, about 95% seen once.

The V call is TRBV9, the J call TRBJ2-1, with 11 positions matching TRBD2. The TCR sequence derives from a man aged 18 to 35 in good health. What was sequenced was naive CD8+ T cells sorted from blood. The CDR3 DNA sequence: TGTGCCAGCAGCGTTACGGGACTAGCGGACTCCTACAATGAGCAGTTCTTC. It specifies CASSVTGLADSYNEQFF.